Reported below is one TCR beta chain. This record comes from a study of T cells after somatic rescue of genetic block. Assay: immunoSEQ multiplex PCR; the TCRdb copy retains only in-frame clones and omits some. This table holds around 100,000 clones, over 80% found once. The CDR3 has 15 amino acids. V shed 3 bases and J 2 bases; nucleotides not matched to a gene: 6. Germline lookup yields CDR1 GTSNPN and CDR2 SVGIG (reference sequence). The V and J genes are TRBV30 and TRBJ2-7, with TRBD1 identical over 11 bases. The clonotype comes from a young woman. The sequenced sample consisted of peripheral blood mononuclear cells (PBMCs). CDR3 DNA sequence: TGTGCCTGGAGACCCGCGGGACAGGGGGCCTACGAGCAGTACTTC. It yields the protein CAWRPAGQGAYEQYF.